This T cell receptor (beta chain) comes out of a study of graft-versus-host responses after intestinal transplantation. Across the whole study: Recipients obtained multivisceral, liver-intestinal, or isolated intestinal transplants. Recipients were all induced with anti-thymocyte globulin, then given tacrolimus and steroids for around three years. General study results and limits: Among recipient marrow samples, GvH clones were found; some appeared first in ileum or blood.

The ends were cut back, 8 bases at V and 0 bases at J, with 20 bases in the middle. The CDR3 runs 16 residues. Germline V lookup: CDR1 SGHTS, CDR2 YDEGEE. Details on this clone: Its antigen remains unidentified.

The protocol was immunoSEQ multiplex PCR, while the TCRdb copy is restricted to in-frame clones and leaves out a portion. Found here are under 100,000 clones, approximately 78% of them singletons; the top ten hold 0.65% to 0.85%. The chain combines TRBV5-8 with TRBJ2-5, with D possibly being TRBD2 (6 bases). The clonotype was recovered from a human donor who received an intestinal transplant. Sequences were derived from unstimulated CD4+ T cells sorted from spleen or lymph node cells, sampled before intestinal transplant. The CDR3 loop is CARAAVAGQYQETQYF. In nucleotides, the CDR3 is TGTGCCAGAGCGGCGGTGGCGGGGCAGTACCAAGAGACCCAGTACTTC.